The 20 T cell receptor beta chains below come from one sample, sequenced in a study of CD8 T cells in Susac syndrome (dated by TCRdb to between 2018 and 2020). Libraries were built with the immunoSEQ multiplex PCR assay. RNA was extracted using the RNeasy kit, and roughly 0.45 to 1 microgram was reverse transcribed with random hexamers. TCRdb took the public reads, trimmed them with fastp at Q25, ran MiXCR for clone calling and kept in-frame beta chains. Duplicate CDR3 protein sequences are folded into a single record with the most common DNA and genes. A total of around 190,000 distinct CDR3 sequences appear in this sample, approximately 94% of them only once. The biggest ten clones account for 0.12% of the sample. The sample was CD4+ T cells from PBMCs. The receptors were gathered from a human donor with Susac syndrome.

The V and J genes are TRBV20-1 and TRBJ2-5; possible D gene TRBD2, 5 bases. V was pared by 6 bases and J by 5 bases, with 19 bases between. The length of the CDR3 is 14 residues. Germline CDR1 reads DFQATT; CDR2 reads SNEGSKA (reference sequence). This CDR3 reads CSAISGVHGETQYF. The CDR3 DNA reads as TGCAGTGCCATCTCCGGGGTCCATGGGGAGACCCAGTACTTC.

The V call is TRBV19, the J call TRBJ1-1; D is unclear. This CDR3 comprises 12 residues. Per the germline V gene, CDR1 is LNHDA and CDR2 is SQIVND (reference sequence). V lost 4 bases to trimming and J lost 0 bases, with 3 bases between them. CDR3 nucleotide sequence: TGTGCCAGTAGTAACCTGAACACTGAAGCTTTCTTT. Its translation is CASSNLNTEAFF.

The V call is TRBV20-1, the J call TRBJ2-5, with D possibly matching TRBD1 (5 bases). This CDR3 comprises 13 residues. Germline V gene lookup returns CDR1 DFQATT and CDR2 SNEGSKA (reference sequence). V lost 6 bases to trimming and J lost 2 bases, with 13 bases between them. The CDR3 coding sequence is TGCAGTGCACTTCGACAGTTACAAGAGACCCAGTACTTC. Translation: CSALRQLQETQYF.

CDR3 sequence: CASSLEQGARGANVLTF. The CDR3 nucleotides read TGTGCCAGCAGCTTGGAACAGGGGGCGCGTGGGGCCAACGTCCTGACTTTC. The chain couples TRBV5-6 to TRBJ2-6, with 9 bases matching TRBD1. CDR3 length: 17 amino acids. Trimming at V came to 0 bases and at J to 3 bases, leaving 4 bases not matched to a gene. Germline CDR1 reads SGHDT; CDR2 reads YYEEEE.

This chain joins TRBV4-1 and TRBJ1-5; maybe TRBD1 (5 bases). Between the trimmed V and J ends, which lost 3 bases and 7 bases, there was a span of 13 bases. The CDR3 is 14 residues long. Germline CDR1 is MGHRA and CDR2 is YSYEKL. The CDR3 coding sequence is TGCGCCAGCAGCCATGGGGGTAAGAAACAGCCCCAGCATTTT. Its protein product is CASSHGGKKQPQHF.

The CDR3 region has the DNA TGCGCCAGCAGCCCAGGACGGACAGCTAACTATGGCTACACCTTC. Translated: CASSPGRTANYGYTF. The chain couples TRBV4-3 to TRBJ1-2, with D perhaps matching TRBD1 (6 bases). The CDR3 is made up of 15 amino acids. Germline V gives CDR1 LGHNA, CDR2 YSLEER. V was pared by 4 bases and J by 0 bases, with 12 bases between.

The CDR3 DNA sequence: TGTGCCAGCTCACCGATGGGGACGAACACCGGGGAGCTGTTTTTT. It is translated as CASSPMGTNTGELFF. This chain uses TRBV18 with TRBJ2-2, with D unclear. The CDR3 totals 15 residues. Germline CDR1 KGHSH, CDR2 LQKENI. Trimming took 3 bases from V and 0 from J, leaving 8 bases between them.

The chain has TRBV4-1 and TRBJ1-5; D not resolved. CDR3 length: 13 amino acids. The V and J ends lost 0 bases and 6 bases respectively, with 6 bases between them. The V gene's germline CDR1 is MGHRA and CDR2 YSYEKL. CDR3 DNA: TGCGCCAGCAGCCAAGATGCGGCTCAGCCCCAGCATTTT. It yields the protein CASSQDAAQPQHF.

This clonotype showed up just once. The CDR3 nucleotides are TGTGCCAGCAGCGCCCGGTCCTACCTGAGCACAGATACGCAGTATTTT. As protein: CASSARSYLSTDTQYF. This sequence joins TRBV7-2 and TRBJ2-3; D call uncertain. The germline V gene encodes CDR1 SGHTA and CDR2 FQGNSA. The V and J ends lost 5 bases and 0 bases respectively, with 15 bases between them. CDR3 size: 16 residues.

The rearrangement joins TRBV30 to TRBJ1-4, with TRBD1 matching 7 bases. The CDR3 covers 14 residues. CDR1 is GTSNPN and CDR2 is SVGIG in the germline V gene (reference sequence). V lost 5 bases to trimming and J lost 5 bases; unmatched junction nucleotides: 8. The CDR3: CAWRRDSKNEKLFF. DNA of the CDR3: TGTGCCTGGCGCCGGGACAGTAAGAATGAAAAACTGTTTTTT. The full variable domain, completed using reference TRBV30 and TRBJ1-4, is SQTIHQWPATLVQPVGSPLSLECTVEGTSNPNLYWYRQAAGRGLQLLFYSVGIGQISSEVPQNLSASRPQDRQFILSSKKLLLSDSGFYLCAWRRDSKNEKLFFGSGTQLSVL.

The V and J genes are TRBV2 and TRBJ1-5, with 8 bases matching TRBD1. The CDR3 has 13 residues. Trimming removed 8 bases from V and 6 bases from J; junction bases left unmatched: 6. Germline V gene sequence: CDR1 SNHLY, CDR2 FYNNEI. CDR3 DNA: TGTGCCAGCGCCACAGGGGGTGTTCAGCCCCAGCATTTT. Translation: CASATGGVQPQHF.

The rearrangement links TRBV7-9 to TRBJ2-3; 12 positions match TRBD2. The V and J ends lost 4 bases and 5 bases, in that order; junction bases with no gene match: 4. From germline, CDR1 is SEHNR and CDR2 FQNEAQ (reference sequence). The CDR3 runs 15 residues. CDR3 in amino acids: CASSSLAGGEDTQYF. In DNA, the CDR3 is TGTGCCAGCAGCTCACTAGCGGGGGGAGAAGATACGCAGTATTTT.

The gene calls are TRBV30 and TRBJ1-2; perhaps TRBD1 as D (5 bases). The V gene lost 0 bases and the J gene lost 6 bases, with 8 bases spanning the gap. CDR3 length: 12 residues. Germline V lookup: CDR1 GTSNPN, CDR2 SVGIG (reference sequence). Written as DNA, the CDR3 is TGTGCCTGGAGTGTACGCAGGGATGGCTACACCTTC. Translation: CAWSVRRDGYTF.

The V and J genes are TRBV9 and TRBJ2-6, with D unresolved. This CDR3 spans 14 amino acids. Germline V CDR1 and CDR2: SGDLS, YYNGEE. Trimming took off 0 bases at V and 3 bases at J, with 4 bases between the two ends. The CDR3 is CASSVALGANVLTF. The CDR3 DNA is TGTGCCAGCAGCGTAGCTCTTGGGGCCAACGTCCTGACTTTC.

The rearrangement links TRBV7-2 to TRBJ2-1; the D is unclear. Trimming took 3 bases from V and 0 from J, leaving 9 bases between them. Germline CDR1 is SGHTA and CDR2 is FQGNSA. CDR3 length: 15 residues. The chain's CDR3 is CASSFGPGSYNEQFF. As DNA, the CDR3 is TGTGCCAGCAGCTTCGGACCCGGCTCCTACAATGAGCAGTTCTTC.

This chain connects TRBV11-2 to TRBJ1-1, with 12 bases that match TRBD1. V trimming: 1 base; J trimming: 8 bases; junction bases outside the gene matches: 8. CDR1 is SGHAT and CDR2 is FQNNGV in the germline V gene. The CDR3 spans 16 residues. CDR3 bases: TGTGCCAGCAGCTTAGGGCCGGGACAGGGGGCCCTAGAAGCTTTCTTT. Translation gives CASSLGPGQGALEAFF. The full variable domain, in which reference TRBV11-2 and TRBJ1-1 provide the parts outside the CDR3, is EAGVAQSPRYKIIEKRQSVAFWCNPISGHATLYWYQQILGQGPKLLIQFQNNGVVDDSQLPKDRFSAERLKGVDSTLKIQPAKLEDSAVYLCASSLGPGQGALEAFFGQGTRLTVV.

This chain joins TRBV24-1 and TRBJ2-2, with TRBD2 matching 10 bases. Per germline, CDR1 KGHDR and CDR2 SFDVKD. V lost 5 bases and J lost 3; bases outside the gene matches: 8. CDR3 length: 17 amino acids. The DNA for the CDR3 is TGTGCCACCAGTGCCATGAGCGGGGGGGCCGACACCGGGGAGCTGTTTTTT. Its protein product is CATSAMSGGADTGELFF.

This clonotype has just one count. V gene TRBV10-3 combines with J gene TRBJ2-2, with 12 nucleotides matching TRBD2. The V and J ends lost 4 bases and 3 bases, in that order; junction bases with no gene match: 6. This CDR3 comprises 17 residues. Germline CDR1 ENHRY, CDR2 SYGVKD. The CDR3 DNA is TGTGCCATCAGTGGGACTAGCGGGGACGCTTACACCGGGGAGCTGTTTTTT. This codes for CAISGTSGDAYTGELFF.

The chain links TRBV12-3 or TRBV12-4 to TRBJ1-2, with D perhaps TRBD1 (5 bases). CDR3 length: 14 residues. V lost 0 bases and J lost 8, with 13 bases in between. CDR3 bases: TGTGCCAGCAGTTTAGCTGGGACGGCGGGAGGCTACACCTTC. It codes for CASSLAGTAGGYTF.

The chain joins TRBV9 to TRBJ2-5; D is unresolved. Trimming cost V 1 base and J 2 bases, with 9 bases left between them. CDR1 is SGDLS and CDR2 is YYNGEE in the germline V gene. CDR3 length: 14 residues. The CDR3 is CASSVYSIQETQYF. DNA of the CDR3: TGTGCCAGCAGCGTATATTCAATTCAAGAGACCCAGTACTTC.